These T cell receptor beta chains were read from a single sample in a study of cytomegalovirus exposure and HLA in healthy donors. Data came from immunoSEQ multiplex PCR; TCRdb stores just in-frame clones and leaves some out. The data contain 200,000 or so clones, more than 65% of them singletons. The sample taken for sequencing was PBMCs. Receptors originate from a woman aged 25 to 39 in good health and CMV-seropositive. The CDR3 runs from the conserved cysteine through the conserved F or W. The D gene is left open where the match is weak. Clone size appears in some rows only: once, few, many, or a class for an expanded clone.

>TRBJ2-6|TRBV2|.|.
TGTGCCAGCAGTCTATCTGGGGCCAACGTCCTGACTTTC
CASSLSGANVLTF
>TRBJ2-3|TRBV4-1|.|.
TGCGCCAGCAGCCAAGCCCCCCAAACAATACCGAGCACAGATACGCAGTATTTT
CASSQAPQTIPSTDTQYF
>TRBJ2-7|TRBV5-4|.|.
TGTGCCAGCAGCCCGAAGACACTGCCCTACGAGCAGTACTTC
CASSPKTLPYEQYF
>TRBJ2-2|TRBV11-2|.|TRBD2
TGTGCCAGCAGCTTCCTGGGACTAGCGAACACCGGGGAGCTGTTTTTT
CASSFLGLANTGELFF
>TRBJ1-1|TRBV29-1|.|.
TGCAGCGTTGTTCGAGGCTGGGTAGACACTGAAGCTTTCTTT
CSVVRGWVDTEAFF
>TRBJ2-1|TRBV5-1|.|TRBD1
TGCGCCAGCAGCCCGATCGGACAGGGAAACTACAATGAGCAGTTCTTC
CASSPIGQGNYNEQFF
>TRBJ1-1|TRBV9|.|.
TGTGCCAGCAGCCAGGGGCAGAACACTGAAGCTTTCTTT
CASSQGQNTEAFF
>TRBJ2-5|TRBV6-5|.|.
TGTGCCAGCAGCGGGTTAGAGACCCAGTACTTC
CASSGLETQYF
>TRBJ2-7|TRBV5-4|.|TRBD2
TGTGCCAGCAGCCTGGGCACTAGCGGGGACTACGAGCAGTACTTC
CASSLGTSGDYEQYF
>TRBJ2-3|TRBV19|few|TRBD2
TGTGCCAGTAGTACCGTGGTCCTAGCGGGGCGGGATACGCAGTATTTT
CASSTVVLAGRDTQYF
>TRBJ1-3|TRBV28|.|.
TGTGCCAGCAGTTTACTGGGCACAGGACTAAGGGGAACGAGTGGAAACACCATATATTTT
CASSLLGTGLRGTSGNTIYF
>TRBJ2-5|TRBV4-1|.|TRBD2
TGCGCCAGCAGCCAAGCGTCGCCTTCCGGCGGGGGAGAAGAGACCCAGTACTTC
CASSQASPSGGGEETQYF
>TRBJ2-3|TRBV2|.|TRBD1
TGTGCCAGCAGCGAACAGGGGGTTACAGTAGATACGCAGTATTTT
CASSEQGVTVDTQYF
>TRBJ1-6|TRBV28|few|.
TGTGCCAGCAGCGCCCCGGGTTCCTATAATTCACCCCTCCACTTT
CASSAPGSYNSPLHF
>TRBJ2-6|TRBV21-1|.|.
TGTGCCACCCTGGGGCGGGACAGGAACTCTGGGGCCAACGTCCTGACTTTC
CATLGRDRNSGANVLTF
>TRBJ2-2|TRBV10-1|.|TRBD1
TGCGCCAGCAGTGAGAGCCAGGGGGCAACCGGGGAGCTGTTTTTT
CASSESQGATGELFF
>TRBJ2-7|TRBV5-1|.|TRBD1
TGCGCCAGCAGCTCCGGACAGGGGATTTACGAGCAGTACTTC
CASSSGQGIYEQYF
>TRBJ1-5|TRBV6-5|few|.
TGTGCCAGCAGGCCGAGGGAGGGCAATCAGCCCCAGCATTTT
CASRPREGNQPQHF
>TRBJ1-2|TRBV7-9|.|.
TGTGCCAGCAGCTTACCGGGACAAGTTAACTATGGCTACACCTTC
CASSLPGQVNYGYTF
>TRBJ2-2|TRBV10-2|few|.
TGCGCCAGCAGGTTCGGTCAGAACACCGGGGAGCTGTTTTTT
CASRFGQNTGELFF
>TRBJ2-7|TRBV6-6|.|TRBD2
TGTGCCAGCTCAGGGGTTGTTGGACTAGCTGGCGAGCAGTACTTC
CASSGVVGLAGEQYF
>TRBJ2-7|TRBV5-4|.|TRBD2
TGTGCCAGCAGGGGCGGACTAGCGGGGACCTACGAGCAGTACTTC
CASRGGLAGTYEQYF
>TRBJ2-7|TRBV20-1|.|.
TGCAGTGCTCTCGACAGCTACGAGCAGTACTTC
CSALDSYEQYF
>TRBJ1-4|TRBV5-6|few|TRBD1
TGTGCCAGCAGCTTGGAGACAGGGGCTATTGAAAAACTGTTTTTT
CASSLETGAIEKLFF
>TRBJ1-1|TRBV5-1|.|.
TGCGCCAGCAGCCTCGGGGGAATCATGAACACTGAAGCTTTCTTT
CASSLGGIMNTEAFF
>TRBJ1-3|TRBV9|once|.
TGTGCCAGCAGCGTAGCTCCGGTTCTGGACACCATATATTTT
CASSVAPVLDTIYF
>TRBJ2-3|TRBV7-2|.|.
TGTGCCAGCAGCTTAGCACCTACCGGGAATACGCAGTATTTT
CASSLAPTGNTQYF
>TRBJ1-2|TRBV28|.|.
TGTGCCAGCAGTTTATGGCCTAAAGGTTCGGCAGGGGCAGTGGACTATGGCTACACCTTC
CASSLWPKGSAGAVDYGYTF
>TRBJ1-1|TRBV13|.|TRBD1
TGTGCCAGCAGCCGTTCGAGCGAATATCAGGGGGGCTTGAACACTGAAGCTTTCTTT
CASSRSSEYQGGLNTEAFF
>TRBJ2-1|TRBV15|.|.
TGTGCCACCAGCATTAATCGAGGAAATGAGCAGTTCTTC
CATSINRGNEQFF
>TRBJ1-1|TRBV13|.|.
TGTGCCAGCAGCTCCGGGGAGAACACTGAAGCTTTCTTT
CASSSGENTEAFF
>TRBJ1-4|TRBV7-2|.|TRBD1
TGTGCCAGCAGCAGGTCCGGGACAGGAGGGGAAAAACTGTTTTTT
CASSRSGTGGEKLFF
>TRBJ1-1|TRBV5-1|.|.
TGCGCCGGCAGCTTGGGGCGGGGGAAAGACACTGAAGCTTTCTTT
CAGSLGRGKDTEAFF
>TRBJ2-7|TRBV9|.|TRBD2
TGTGCCAGTTCCCAGACTAGCGGGAGCGAGCAGTACTTC
CASSQTSGSEQYF
>TRBJ2-5|TRBV5-6|.|.
TGTGCCAGCAGCTTGGGTCAACAGGAGACCCAGTACTTC
CASSLGQQETQYF
>TRBJ2-7|TRBV7-8|.|.
TGTGCCAGCAGCCCTGCACGCAGGGTGTTTGACGAGCAGTACTTC
CASSPARRVFDEQYF
>TRBJ1-1|TRBV7-2|.|TRBD1
TGTGCCAGCAGCCGTCAGGGGGCTAACACTGAAGCTTTCTTT
CASSRQGANTEAFF
>TRBJ2-5|TRBV2|.|TRBD1
TGTGCCAGCAAGAGACAGGGGGGGAGTGAGACCCAGTACTTC
CASKRQGGSETQYF
>TRBJ1-2|TRBV5-6|once|.
TGTGCCAGCAGCCCCATCAGGGTTTTAGGGGGCTACACCTTC
CASSPIRVLGGYTF
>TRBJ1-5|TRBV6-1|.|.
TGTGCCAGCAGTGACCGGGGGGAGCAGCCCCAGCATTTT
CASSDRGEQPQHF
>TRBJ2-1|TRBV10-3|.|.
TGTGCCATCAGAAGACAGAACAATGAGCAGTTCTTC
CAIRRQNNEQFF
>TRBJ2-1|TRBV4-1|.|.
TGCGCCAGCAGCCAGAGGGGGATTCATAACAATGAGCAGTTCTTC
CASSQRGIHNNEQFF
>TRBJ1-1|TRBV5-1|.|.
TGCGCCAGCAGCCCTGTGTTGGGGCACACTGAAGCTTTCTTT
CASSPVLGHTEAFF
>TRBJ1-2|TRBV2|.|TRBD1
TGTGCCAGCAGTACGTTGAAGGGACAGGGGTCTCTCTCGCGGGGCTACACCTTC
CASSTLKGQGSLSRGYTF
>TRBJ1-5|TRBV9|.|.
TGTGCCAGCAGCGTCGCAGACAGTACCACCCAGCATTTT
CASSVADSTTQHF
>TRBJ1-1|TRBV6-5|.|.
TGTGCCAGCAGTTACTCCCCCAGGGGGAACACTGAAGCTTTCTTT
CASSYSPRGNTEAFF
>TRBJ1-5|TRBV6-6|.|.
TGTGCCAGCAACAGACATAGCAATCAGCCCCAGCATTTT
CASNRHSNQPQHF
>TRBJ2-1|TRBV7-9|.|TRBD1
TGTGCCAGCAGCCGCCGGTCGGGACAGTTGATCTTCAATGAGCAGTTCTTC
CASSRRSGQLIFNEQFF
>TRBJ1-1|TRBV21-1|.|.
TGTGCCAGCAGCAAAGTTAAGAGGATGAACACTGAAGCTTTCTTT
CASSKVKRMNTEAFF
>TRBJ2-7|TRBV27|.|.
TGTGCCAGCAGTCCACTAGGATACAACTACGAGCAGTACTTC
CASSPLGYNYEQYF